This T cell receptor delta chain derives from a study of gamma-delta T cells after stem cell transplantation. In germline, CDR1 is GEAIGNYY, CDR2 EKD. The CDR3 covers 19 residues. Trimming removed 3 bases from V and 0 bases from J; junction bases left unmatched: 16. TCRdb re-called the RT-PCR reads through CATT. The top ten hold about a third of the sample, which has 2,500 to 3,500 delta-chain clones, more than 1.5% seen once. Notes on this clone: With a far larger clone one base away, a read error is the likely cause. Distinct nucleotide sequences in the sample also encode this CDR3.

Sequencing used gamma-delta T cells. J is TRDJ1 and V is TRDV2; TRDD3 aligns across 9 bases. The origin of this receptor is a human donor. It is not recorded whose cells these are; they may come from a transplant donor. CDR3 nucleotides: TGTGCCTGTGACTCACTGGAAAGTACTGGGGGACTGTACACCGATAAACTCATCTTT. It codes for CACDSLESTGGLYTDKLIF.